Below, 4 T cell receptor beta chains from the same sample are listed, as sequenced in a study of blood T cell repertoires in COVID-19. Data came from immunoSEQ multiplex PCR; TCRdb stores just in-frame clones and leaves some out. The table shows roughly 260,000 clones, with roughly 87% occurring only once. The source material was PBMCs or T cells enriched from blood (not recorded which). The receptors originated from a woman in her thirties with acute COVID-19.

The chain is built from TRBV5-4 and TRBJ1-2; tentative D call: TRBD1 (6 bases). In germline, CDR1 is SGHNT, CDR2 YYREEE (reference sequence). The CDR3 runs to 14 residues. V shed 1 base and J shed 5 bases, with 12 bases lying between them. The DNA for the CDR3 is TGTGCCAGCAGCTTGCTAGAGGGGGTTTATGGCTACACCTTC. Translation: CASSLLEGVYGYTF.

The rearrangement joins TRBV4-2 to TRBJ2-4; a weak D match, TRBD2 (6 bases). CDR3 length: 18 amino acids. In germline, CDR1 is LGHNA, CDR2 YNFKEQ. The germline V and J ends were trimmed by 3 bases and 2 bases, with 20 bases remaining between them. The CDR3 loop is CASSHAPGAEGTKNIQYF. The CDR3 DNA is TGTGCCAGCAGCCACGCTCCCGGGGCGGAGGGGACCAAAAACATTCAGTACTTC.

This chain joins TRBV7-2 and TRBJ1-1, with D perhaps matching TRBD1 (6 bases). Per germline, CDR1 SGHTA and CDR2 FQGNSA. The V gene lost 5 bases and the J gene lost 5 bases, with 15 bases spanning the gap. There are 14 residues in the CDR3. In DNA, the CDR3 is TGTGCCAGCAGCACCCGGACAGCGGGAACTGAAGCTTTCTTT. Translated: CASSTRTAGTEAFF.

The rearrangement links TRBV7-2 to TRBJ2-7, with D possibly being TRBD1 (5 bases). Germline CDR1 reads SGHTA; CDR2 reads FQGNSA. V was clipped by 6 bases and J by 2 bases, with 8 bases between them. There are 12 residues in the CDR3. CDR3 sequence: CASSRQTYEQYF. The CDR3 bases are TGTGCCAGCAGTAGACAGACCTACGAGCAGTACTTC.